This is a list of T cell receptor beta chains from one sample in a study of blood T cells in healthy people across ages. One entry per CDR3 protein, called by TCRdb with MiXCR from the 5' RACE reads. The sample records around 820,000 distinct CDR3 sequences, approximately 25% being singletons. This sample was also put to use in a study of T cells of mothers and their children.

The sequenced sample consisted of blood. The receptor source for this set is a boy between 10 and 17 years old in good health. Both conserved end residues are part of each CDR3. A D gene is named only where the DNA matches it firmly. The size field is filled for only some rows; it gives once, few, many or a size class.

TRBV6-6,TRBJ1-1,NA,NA,CASSYDRNKAFF,TGTGCCAGCAGTTATGACAGAAACAAAGCTTTCTTT
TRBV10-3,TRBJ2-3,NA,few,CAISESIGASDTQYF,TGTGCCATCAGTGAGTCGATCGGGGCGTCGGATACGCAGTATTTT
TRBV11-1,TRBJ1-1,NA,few,CASSSHEGPPEAFF,TGTGCCAGCAGCTCCCACGAGGGACCCCCTGAAGCTTTCTTT
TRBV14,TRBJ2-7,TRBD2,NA,CASSPHALLAGNYEQYF,TGTGCCAGCAGCCCCCATGCCCTACTAGCGGGAAATTACGAGCAGTACTTC
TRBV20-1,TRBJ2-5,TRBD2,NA,CSAPSGGQETQYF,TGCAGTGCTCCTAGCGGGGGCCAAGAGACCCAGTACTTC
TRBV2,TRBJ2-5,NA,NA,CASSEGRTAGRETQYF,TGTGCCAGCAGTGAAGGGCGGACAGCCGGGAGAGAGACCCAGTACTTC
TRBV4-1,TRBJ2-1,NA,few,CATSDGTYNEQFF,TGCGCCACCTCGGATGGCACCTACAATGAGCAGTTCTTC
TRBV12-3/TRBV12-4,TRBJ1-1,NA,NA,CASSLLGQSEAFF,TGTGCCAGCAGTCTCCTCGGACAATCTGAAGCTTTCTTT
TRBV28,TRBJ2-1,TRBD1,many,CASSTGTAYNEQFF,TGTGCCAGCAGCACCGGGACAGCGTACAATGAGCAGTTCTTC
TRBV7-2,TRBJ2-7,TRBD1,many,CASSLAGTGGHEQYF,TGTGCCAGCAGCTTAGCCGGGACAGGGGGCCACGAGCAGTACTTC
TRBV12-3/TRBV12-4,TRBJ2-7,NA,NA,CASSVSEQYF,TGTGCCAGCAGCGTATCCGAGCAGTACTTC
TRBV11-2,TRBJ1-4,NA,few,CASSPVGSGGSREKLFF,TGTGCCAGCAGCCCGGTGGGATCGGGGGGAAGCAGAGAAAAACTGTTTTTT
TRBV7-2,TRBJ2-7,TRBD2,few,CASSFQRGSYEQYF,TGTGCCAGCAGCTTCCAGCGGGGGAGCTACGAGCAGTACTTC
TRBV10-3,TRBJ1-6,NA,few,CAISADRSSYNSPLHF,TGTGCCATCAGTGCTGACAGGAGCTCCTATAATTCACCCCTCCACTTT
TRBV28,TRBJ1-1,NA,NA,CASSNAPWTATGTEAFF,TGTGCCAGCAGCAACGCGCCCTGGACAGCGACTGGGACTGAAGCTTTCTTT
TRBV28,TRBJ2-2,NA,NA,CASSQWGSTRTGELFF,TGTGCCAGCAGTCAATGGGGGTCAACGCGCACCGGGGAGCTGTTTTTT
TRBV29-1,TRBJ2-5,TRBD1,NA,CSVDRTGYQETQYF,TGCAGCGTTGACAGGACAGGGTACCAAGAGACCCAGTACTTC
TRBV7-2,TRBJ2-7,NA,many,CASRNSGPSYEQYF,TGTGCCAGCAGGAATTCCGGGCCCTCCTACGAGCAGTACTTC
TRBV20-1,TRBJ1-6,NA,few,CSARGRYSPLHF,TGCAGTGCCCGGGGCAGATATTCACCCCTCCACTTT
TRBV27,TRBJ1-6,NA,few,CASSLSTQGDFSPLHF,TGTGCCAGCAGTTTATCGACGCAGGGAGACTTTTCACCCCTCCACTTT
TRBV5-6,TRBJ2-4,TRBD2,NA,CASSHEGLAGSAKNIQYF,TGTGCCAGCAGCCACGAGGGACTAGCGGGATCAGCCAAAAACATTCAGTACTTC
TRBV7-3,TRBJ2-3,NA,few,CASSQQGRSTDTQYF,TGTGCCAGCAGCCAACAGGGCCGTAGCACAGATACGCAGTATTTT
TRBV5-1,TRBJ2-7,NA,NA,CASSLGRENEQYF,TGCGCCAGCAGCTTGGGAAGAGAGAACGAGCAGTACTTC
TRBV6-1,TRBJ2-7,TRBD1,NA,CASSEAGQGYEQYF,TGTGCCAGCAGTGAAGCGGGACAGGGCTACGAGCAGTACTTC
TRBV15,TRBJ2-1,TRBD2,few,CATAGAGGPYNEQFF,TGTGCCACCGCCGGGGCGGGAGGGCCTTACAATGAGCAGTTCTTC
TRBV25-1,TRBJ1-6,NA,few,CASSDSDLRTLPLHF,TGTGCCAGCAGTGACAGCGATCTACGGACCTTGCCCCTCCACTTT
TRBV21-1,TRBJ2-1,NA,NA,CASSKEVGTSGRHSNEQFF,TGTGCCAGCAGCAAAGAAGTCGGGACTAGCGGGAGGCATTCGAATGAGCAGTTCTTC
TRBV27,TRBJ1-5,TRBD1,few,CASSSWTGVNQPQHF,TGTGCCAGCAGTTCATGGACAGGGGTCAATCAGCCCCAGCATTTT
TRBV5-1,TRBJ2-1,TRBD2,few,CASRGPGAGAYNEQFF,TGCGCCAGCAGAGGGCCCGGGGCGGGAGCCTACAATGAGCAGTTCTTC
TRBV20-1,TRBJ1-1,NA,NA,CSARGPWNEAFF,TGCAGTGCTAGAGGGCCATGGAATGAAGCTTTCTTT
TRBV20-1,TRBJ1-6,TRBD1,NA,CSATQTGPPLHF,TGCAGTGCTACTCAGACAGGGCCACCCCTCCACTTT
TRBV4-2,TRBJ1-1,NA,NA,CASSQDVLRGFTEAFF,TGTGCCAGCAGCCAAGATGTCCTGAGGGGCTTCACTGAAGCTTTCTTT
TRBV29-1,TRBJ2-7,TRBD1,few,CSAQGQGIGEQYF,TGCAGCGCCCAAGGACAGGGTATAGGCGAGCAGTACTTC
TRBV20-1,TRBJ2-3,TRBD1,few,CSAVQGTDTQYF,TGCAGTGCGGTACAGGGGACCGATACGCAGTATTTT
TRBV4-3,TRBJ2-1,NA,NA,CASSQDRGERFYNEQFF,TGCGCCAGCAGCCAAGATAGGGGGGAGCGTTTTTACAATGAGCAGTTCTTC
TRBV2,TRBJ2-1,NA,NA,CASDLTGNNEQFF,TGTGCCAGCGACCTGACAGGTAACAATGAGCAGTTCTTC
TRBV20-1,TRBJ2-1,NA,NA,CSATRGGEQFF,TGCAGTGCTACCAGAGGCGGTGAGCAGTTCTTC
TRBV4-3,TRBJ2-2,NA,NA,CASSQDFGNTGELFF,TGCGCCAGCAGCCAAGACTTTGGGAACACCGGGGAGCTGTTTTTT
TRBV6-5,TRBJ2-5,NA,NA,CASNYITQGKETQYF,TGTGCCAGCAATTACATCACCCAGGGGAAAGAGACCCAGTACTTC
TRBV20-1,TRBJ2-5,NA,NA,CSATGKETQYF,TGCAGTGCTACAGGGAAAGAGACCCAGTACTTC
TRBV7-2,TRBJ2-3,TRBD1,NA,CASSVDRAGDTQYF,TGTGCCAGCAGCGTTGACAGGGCTGGGGATACGCAGTATTTT
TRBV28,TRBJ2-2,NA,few,CASRVVAGELFF,TGTGCCAGCAGGGTAGTAGCCGGGGAGCTGTTTTTT
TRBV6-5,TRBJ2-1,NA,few,CAGVGTRVKEQFF,TGTGCCGGGGTGGGGACAAGGGTCAAGGAGCAGTTCTTC
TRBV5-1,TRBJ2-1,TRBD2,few,CASSLDIAGGLYNEQFF,TGCGCCAGCAGCTTGGATATAGCGGGAGGGCTCTACAATGAGCAGTTCTTC
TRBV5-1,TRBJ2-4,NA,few,CASNHGTSLQNIQYF,TGCGCCAGCAACCACGGGACAAGCTTACAGAACATTCAGTACTTC
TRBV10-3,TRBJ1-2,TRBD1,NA,CAITEEQGALKDGCTF,TGTGCCATCACGGAGGAACAGGGGGCTCTGAAAGATGGCTGCACCTTC
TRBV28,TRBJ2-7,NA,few,CASGGRLSYEQYF,TGTGCCAGCGGGGGGCGCCTCTCCTACGAGCAGTACTTC
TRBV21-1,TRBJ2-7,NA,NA,CASSKASPGGSYEQYF,TGTGCCAGCAGCAAAGCCTCTCCGGGGGGCTCCTACGAGCAGTACTTC
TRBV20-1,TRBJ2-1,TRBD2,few,CSARDHLAEGNEQLF,TGCAGTGCTAGAGATCACCTAGCGGAAGGCAATGAGCAGCTCTTC
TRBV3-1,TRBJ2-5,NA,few,CASSQVYGGPVNQETQYF,TGTGCCAGCAGCCAAGTATATGGGGGACCTGTGAACCAAGAGACCCAGTACTTC
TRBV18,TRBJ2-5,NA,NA,CASSPGREQETQYF,TGTGCCAGCTCTCCGGGACGGGAGCAAGAGACCCAGTACTTC
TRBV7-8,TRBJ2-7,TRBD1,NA,CASSLILTGGGKDEQYF,TGTGCCAGCAGCCTCATTTTGACAGGGGGCGGGAAGGACGAGCAGTACTTC
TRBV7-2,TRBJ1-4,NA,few,CASSPAVGPLREKLFF,TGTGCCAGCAGCCCAGCGGTGGGCCCGCTACGGGAAAAACTGTTTTTT
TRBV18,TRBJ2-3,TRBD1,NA,CASSLQTGYPDTQYF,TGTGCCAGCTCTCTGCAGACAGGGTATCCAGATACGCAGTATTTT
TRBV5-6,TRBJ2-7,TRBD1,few,CASSSGTGAVEQYF,TGTGCCAGCAGCTCGGGGACAGGGGCGGTCGAGCAGTACTTC
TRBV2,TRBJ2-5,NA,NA,CASSEWQGYQETQYF,TGTGCCAGCAGTGAGTGGCAGGGGTACCAAGAGACCCAGTACTTC
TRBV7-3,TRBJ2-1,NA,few,CASSLNGPMSSYNEQFF,TGTGCCAGCAGCTTAAATGGGCCCATGAGCTCCTACAATGAGCAGTTCTTC
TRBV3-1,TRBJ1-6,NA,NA,CASSQGTSPLHF,TGTGCCAGCAGCCAAGGAACCTCACCCCTCCACTTT
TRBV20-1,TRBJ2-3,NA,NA,CSAMESTDTQYF,TGCAGTGCTATGGAGTCCACAGATACGCAGTATTTT